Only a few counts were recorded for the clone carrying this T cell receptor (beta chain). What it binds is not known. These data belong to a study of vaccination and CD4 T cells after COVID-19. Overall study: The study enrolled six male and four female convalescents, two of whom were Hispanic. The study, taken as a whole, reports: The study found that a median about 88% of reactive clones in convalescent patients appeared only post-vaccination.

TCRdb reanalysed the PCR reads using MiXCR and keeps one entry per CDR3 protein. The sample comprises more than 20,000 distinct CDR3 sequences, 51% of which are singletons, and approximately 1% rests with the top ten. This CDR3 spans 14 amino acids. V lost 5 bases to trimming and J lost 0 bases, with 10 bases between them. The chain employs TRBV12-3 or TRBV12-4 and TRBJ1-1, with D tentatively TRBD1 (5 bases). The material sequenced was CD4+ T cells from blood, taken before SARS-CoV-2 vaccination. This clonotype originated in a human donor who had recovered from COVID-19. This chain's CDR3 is CASSLRDLNTEAFF. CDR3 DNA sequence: TGTGCCAGCAGTCTCAGGGACCTGAACACTGAAGCTTTCTTT.